The clone carrying this T cell receptor (beta chain) showed up just a few times. The data derive from a study of TIL therapy for anti-PD-1-resistant metastatic lung cancer. The libraries were made with immunoSEQ v3. The assay was immunoSEQ multiplex PCR, and TCRdb's table has in-frame clones only and misses some. The table lists about 95,000 clones, just over 65% of them singletons. The time point here: pre-treatment sample, taken before nivolumab and TIL therapy. Pleural nodules or supraclavicular lymph nodes made up most of the excised metastases sampled. Looked up from germline, CDR1 is MDHEN and CDR2 is SYDVKM. The CDR3 loop spans 12 amino acids. Between the trimmed V and J ends, which lost 6 bases and 5 bases, there was a span of 5 bases.

The V call is TRBV28, the J call TRBJ1-6; D gene unclear. The sample in question was tumor tissue, obtained at baseline. The clonotype comes from a person aged 25 to 80 with non-small cell lung cancer. CDR3 in DNA: TGTGCCAGCAGACCGGATAATTCACCCCTCCACTTT. Residues: CASRPDNSPLHF.